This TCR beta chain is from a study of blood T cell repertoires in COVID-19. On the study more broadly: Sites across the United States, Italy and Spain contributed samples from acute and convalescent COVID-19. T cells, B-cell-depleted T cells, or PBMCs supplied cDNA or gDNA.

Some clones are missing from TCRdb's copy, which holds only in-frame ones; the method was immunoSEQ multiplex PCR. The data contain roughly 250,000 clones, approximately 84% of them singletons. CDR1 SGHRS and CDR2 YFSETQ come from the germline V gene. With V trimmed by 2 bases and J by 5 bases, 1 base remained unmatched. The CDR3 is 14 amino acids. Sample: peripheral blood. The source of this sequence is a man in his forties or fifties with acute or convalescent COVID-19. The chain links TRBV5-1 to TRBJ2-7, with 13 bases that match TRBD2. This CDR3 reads CASSLGLAGDEQYF. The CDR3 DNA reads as TGCGCCAGCAGCTTAGGACTAGCGGGAGACGAGCAGTACTTC.